The 30 T cell receptor beta chains reported below all come from one sample, sequenced in a study of Tregs in tolerant kidney transplant recipients (dated by TCRdb to between 2018 and 2021). Related donors were used in the transplants with nonmyeloablative bone marrow transplantation, and mixed chimerism was transient in the human trials. The library came from the immunoSEQ multiplex PCR assay. What TCRdb holds here is the immuneACCESS table cut down to in-frame rearrangements. Part of the clones is not present; checked against another copy, under half of the missing clones reflect an unresolved V gene, and the others are unexplained. The data table for this sample lists about 6,400 clones. In total, the top ten clones hold more than 35% of the sample. Sequenced here: CD8+ T cells from blood (PBMCs), sampled 12 months after the transplant. All receptors come from a human patient who received a combined kidney and bone marrow transplant. In patients who had a transplant, some T cells may come from the graft donor.

Partial CDR3 DNA: TGTGCCAGTTGGCAGGGGGCGCGGGGC. Residues: CASWQGARG. The whole CDR3 reads CASWQGARGYTF. The chain couples TRBV2 to TRBJ1-2; 8 bases are shared with TRBD1. The read comes to an end 3 residues before the CDR3 does, leaving the germline J gene to fill in the end. This CDR3 region has 12 residues. Germline lookup yields CDR1 SNHLY and CDR2 FYNNEI.

Points on this clone: The CDR3 extends 3 residues past the end of the read, so its final part is completed from the germline J gene. The V gene is TRBV7-9, the J gene TRBJ2-7; 9 bases are shared with TRBD1. The CDR3 runs to 14 residues. Germline assignment: CDR1 SEHNR and CDR2 FQNEAQ (reference sequence). Trimming cost V 4 bases and J 2 bases; bases outside gene matches: 3. The DNA read from the CDR3 is TGTGCCAGCAGCTCCGGGACAGGGCCCTACGAG. It yields the protein CASSSGTGPYE. The entire CDR3 protein is CASSSGTGPYEQYF.

With respect to this clone: The read ends 3 residues before the CDR3 terminus; that terminus is restored from the germline J gene. This rearrangement joins TRBV30 to TRBJ2-5, with 8 bases that match TRBD1. This CDR3 region has 15 residues. Germline trimming cut 1 base from V and 2 bases from J; bases unmatched to any gene: 6. Germline loops: CDR1 GTSNPN, CDR2 SVGIG (reference sequence). Partial CDR3 DNA: TGTGCCTGGAGTGATGGGACAGGCCTGCAAGAGACC. Protein sequence: CAWSDGTGLQET. The full CDR3 sequence reads CAWSDGTGLQETQYF.

A remark on this clone: The read terminates 3 residues ahead of where the CDR3 ends, so the germline J gene completes it. This sequence joins TRBV2 and TRBJ2-1; D gene unclear. This CDR3 contains 14 residues. In germline, CDR1 is SNHLY, CDR2 FYNNEI. The V gene lost 2 bases and the J gene lost 0 bases, with 5 bases spanning the gap. Incomplete CDR3 DNA: TGTGCCAGCAGTGAACCTCTCTCCTACAATGAG. Its protein product is CASSEPLSYNE. The CDR3 reads in full as CASSEPLSYNEQFF.

Concerning this clone: From the germline J gene comes the end of the CDR3, since the read stops 3 residues before it. The rearrangement uses TRBV7-9 and TRBJ2-1, with TRBD1 matching over 9 bases. J lost 7 bases, V lost 5 bases, and 9 bases had no gene match. The germline gives CDR1 SEHNR, CDR2 FQNEAQ (reference sequence). The CDR3 has 15 amino acids. The CDR3 region is CASSPGTGMTNEQFF. CDR3 DNA, as far as it was read: TGTGCCAGCAGCCCGGGGACAGGGATGACGAATGAG.

A note on this clone: Read data end 3 residues before the CDR3 end; the end is taken from the germline J gene. The gene calls are TRBV30 and TRBJ1-2; D possibly corresponds to TRBD1 (6 bases). CDR1 is GTSNPN and CDR2 is SVGIG in the germline V gene (reference sequence). This CDR3 region has 14 residues. The part of the CDR3 DNA that was read is TGTGCCTGGAGCTGGGGGCGAGGGCTGGGGGGC. Encoded protein: CAWSWGRGLGG. The whole CDR3 sequence reads CAWSWGRGLGGYTF.

Concerning this clone itself: The DNA ends 3 residues before the CDR3 does, and the rest of the CDR3 is filled in from the germline J gene. The chain recombines TRBV5-6 with TRBJ2-7; possible D gene TRBD1, 5 bases. The CDR3 covers 14 residues. Germline V CDR1 and CDR2: SGHDT, YYEEEE. Between the trimmed V and J ends, which lost 2 bases and 2 bases, there was a span of 11 bases. CDR3 DNA, as far as it was read: TGTGCCAGCAGCTTCTGGACAAGCCCCTACGAG. It yields the protein CASSFWTSPYE. The entire CDR3 is CASSFWTSPYEQYF.

Comment on this clone: The read ends 3 residues shy of where the CDR3 ends; the end is completed using the germline J gene. The chain joins TRBV5-1 to TRBJ2-3, with 9 bases aligning to TRBD2. J was trimmed by 0 bases and V by 0 bases; bases with no gene match: 5. CDR1 is SGHRS and CDR2 is YFSETQ in the germline V gene. CDR3 length equals 17 residues. The chain's CDR3 is CASSLALAGASTDTQYF. The sequenced CDR3 bases are TGCGCCAGCAGCTTGGCCTTAGCGGGAGCTAGCACAGATACG.

CDR3 sequence reads: CASSAAGTSVFYEQYF. CDR3 bases read: TGTGCCAGTAGCGCCGCCGGGACTAGCGTTTTCTACGAG. The chain employs TRBV19 and TRBJ2-7, with 10 bases lining up with TRBD2. The read is 3 residues too short to cover the CDR3 end, so that end is filled in from the germline J gene. V trimming: 6 bases; J trimming: 3 bases; junction bases outside the gene matches: 11. The CDR3 is 16 amino acids. The germline CDR1 and CDR2 sequences are LNHDA and SQIVND (reference sequence).

With respect to this clone: The read comes to an end 3 residues before the CDR3 does, leaving the germline J gene to fill in the end. The genes are TRBV5-1 and TRBJ2-7; 9 nucleotides agree with TRBD1. CDR3 length: 15 residues. The V segment lost 4 bases and the J segment 3 bases; nucleotides outside the gene matches: 8. CDR1 SGHRS and CDR2 YFSETQ come from the germline V gene. CDR3 region: CASSLRTGEYYEQYF. CDR3 DNA, as far as it was read: TGCGCCAGCAGCCTAAGGACAGGGGAGTACTACGAG.

Points on this clone: The CDR3 is cut off 3 residues early in the read; its end comes from the germline J gene. The V call is TRBV30, the J call TRBJ1-1; 10 positions match TRBD1. This CDR3 region has 14 residues. CDR1 is GTSNPN and CDR2 is SVGIG in the germline V gene (reference sequence). V gave up 2 bases and J gave up 3 bases; unmatched junction bases: 3. Incomplete CDR3 DNA: TGTGCCTGGAGTACCGGACAGGGGGACACTGAA. Amino acid sequence: CAWSTGQGDTE. The CDR3 as a whole reads CAWSTGQGDTEAFF.

Note on this clone: Coverage ceases 3 residues before the CDR3 finishes, and the germline J gene fills in the end. The chain employs TRBV5-4 and TRBJ2-7, with 7 bases matching TRBD1. The CDR3 runs 14 residues. The J segment lost 5 bases and the V segment lost 5 bases, leaving 10 bases of the junction unmatched. Germline V gives CDR1 SGHNT, CDR2 YYREEE (reference sequence). CDR3 DNA, as far as it was read: TGTGCCAGCAGAAGGGGGCCCGGAGGACACGAG. This translates into CASRRGPGGHE. The CDR3, in full, reads CASRRGPGGHEQYF. The full variable domain, completed using reference TRBV5-4 and TRBJ2-7, is ETGVTQSPTHLIKTRGQQVTLRCSSQSGHNTVSWYQQALGQGPQFIFQYYREEENGRGNFPPRFSGLQFPNYSSELNVNALELDDSALYLCASRRGPGGHEQYFGPGTRLTVT.

On this clone itself: The read terminates 3 residues ahead of where the CDR3 ends, so the germline J gene completes it. This chain uses TRBV4-2 with TRBJ2-7; D gene uncertain. Germline CDR1 LGHNA, CDR2 YNFKEQ. V was clipped by 1 base and J by 2 bases, with 12 bases between them. CDR3 size: 15 residues. CDR3 in amino acids: CASSQGLATTYEQYF. The sequenced CDR3 bases are TGTGCCAGCAGCCAAGGTTTGGCGACAACCTACGAG.

About this clone itself: The read terminates 3 residues ahead of where the CDR3 ends, so the germline J gene completes it. J is TRBJ1-3 and V is TRBV20-1; 11 bases line up with TRBD1. Germline assignment: CDR1 DFQATT and CDR2 SNEGSKA (reference sequence). V trimming: 6 bases; J trimming: 6 bases; junction bases outside the gene matches: 4. There are 13 residues in the CDR3. The CDR3 bases that were read are TGCAGTGCCCCGGGACAGGGGGAAAACACC. The encoded protein is CSAPGQGENT. The full CDR3 is CSAPGQGENTIYF.

Worth noting for this clone: The read ends 3 residues shy of where the CDR3 ends; the end is completed using the germline J gene. This chain uses TRBV20-1 with TRBJ2-1; D might be TRBD1 (5 bases). The CDR3 length is 15 residues. The V gene lost 0 bases and the J gene lost 1 base, with 10 bases spanning the gap. CDR1 is DFQATT, CDR2 SNEGSKA, per germline (reference sequence). The sequenced part of the CDR3 DNA is TGCAGTGCTAGAGATCAGGGCTGGTCCTACAATGAG. This translates into CSARDQGWSYNE. In full, the CDR3 is CSARDQGWSYNEQFF.

Concerning this clone itself: The read stops 3 residues short of the end of the CDR3; the missing end is completed from the germline J gene. The rearrangement uses TRBV7-2 and TRBJ2-7, with 9 positions matching TRBD1. The ends lost 5 bases at V and 5 bases at J; junction bases unmatched: 7. Germline CDR1 SGHTA, CDR2 FQGNSA. This CDR3 contains 14 residues. This chain's CDR3 is CASSRTGEGHEQYF. CDR3 bases read: TGTGCCAGCAGCAGGACAGGGGAGGGCCACGAG. Supplemented by reference TRBV7-2 and TRBJ2-7, the full variable domain reads GAGVSQSPSNKVTEKGKDVELRCDPISGHTALYWYRQSLGQGLEFLIYFQGNSAPDKSGLPSDRFSAERTGGSVSTLTIQRTQQEDSAVYLCASSRTGEGHEQYFGPGTRLTVT.

As for this clone: The CDR3 goes on 3 residues after the read ends, and that part is filled in from the germline J gene. The genes are TRBV19 and TRBJ2-1; the match to TRBD2 covers 9 bases. The junction had 2 bases not matched to a gene; V was cut back by 5 bases and J by 0 bases. CDR1 is LNHDA, CDR2 SQIVND, per germline (reference sequence). There are 15 residues in the CDR3. The covered CDR3 bases are TGTGCCAGTAGTCGTAGCGGGAGCTCCTACAATGAG. Its translation is CASSRSGSSYNE. The full CDR3 reads CASSRSGSSYNEQFF.

By frequency, this clone is medium-sized. The read terminates 3 residues ahead of where the CDR3 ends, so the germline J gene completes it. The V gene is TRBV20-1, the J gene TRBJ1-5; 8 positions match TRBD1. In germline, CDR1 is DFQATT, CDR2 SNEGSKA (reference sequence). The CDR3 sequence is 16 residues long. V gave up 2 bases and J gave up 5 bases; unmatched junction bases: 11. The part of the CDR3 DNA that was read is TGCAGTGCTAGACGACAGGGGAGTGTATTGGATCAGCCC. It specifies CSARRQGSVLDQP. The full-length CDR3 reads as CSARRQGSVLDQPQHF.

This clone shows up as medium-sized (0.01 to 0.1%) by frequency. Read data end 3 residues before the CDR3 end; the end is taken from the germline J gene. The chain carries TRBV30 and TRBJ1-1; 9 nucleotides line up with TRBD1. CDR3 length equals 14 residues. V lost 2 bases, J lost 5 bases, and 6 bases stayed unmatched. Germline CDR1 and CDR2: GTSNPN and SVGIG (reference sequence). CDR3 amino acids: CAWSPGTGTTEAFF. Partial CDR3 DNA: TGTGCCTGGAGTCCCGGGACAGGGACGACTGAA.

As regards this clone: The read stops 3 residues short of the end of the CDR3; the missing end is completed from the germline J gene. The gene calls are TRBV6-2 or TRBV6-3 and TRBJ2-3; D remains ambiguous. Germline V lookup: CDR1 MNHEY, CDR2 SVGEGT. Between the trimmed V and J ends, which lost 3 bases and 2 bases, there was a span of 9 bases. The CDR3 is 14 residues long. The CDR3 spells CASSYLLVTDTQYF. Incomplete CDR3 DNA: TGTGCCAGCAGTTATCTCCTCGTCACAGATACG.

About this clone itself: Sequencing ends 3 residues short of the CDR3 end; the germline J gene provides the rest. The chain couples TRBV20-1 to TRBJ2-3; 7 nucleotides match TRBD2. CDR1 DFQATT and CDR2 SNEGSKA come from the germline V gene (reference sequence). CDR3 length equals 11 residues. Trimming at V came to 5 bases and at J to 4 bases, leaving 0 bases not matched to a gene. The sequenced CDR3 bases are TGCAGTGCTCTAGCGGCAGATACG. Protein sequence: CSALAADT. The CDR3 in full is CSALAADTQYF.

Notes on this clone: The CDR3 extends 3 residues past the end of the read, so its final part is completed from the germline J gene. The rearrangement links TRBV20-1 to TRBJ1-1, with TRBD1 matching 10 bases. The J segment lost 5 bases and the V segment lost 0 bases, leaving 12 bases of the junction unmatched. CDR1 is DFQATT and CDR2 is SNEGSKA in the germline V gene (reference sequence). The CDR3 runs to 17 residues. The CDR3 sequence is CSARDLGQGDSNTEAFF. The CDR3 bases that were read are TGCAGTGCTAGAGATCTCGGACAGGGGGATTCGAATACTGAA.

As for this clone: Read sequence stops 3 residues before the CDR3 end, and the germline J gene provides the missing end. The rearrangement joins TRBV7-2 to TRBJ1-5; D perhaps matches TRBD1 (6 bases). Germline V gene data show CDR1 as SGHTA and CDR2 as FQGNSA. The CDR3 runs 14 residues. Between the trimmed V and J ends, which lost 5 bases and 4 bases, there was a span of 12 bases. CDR3 bases read: TGTGCCAGCAGCCAAGGGAGGGGGAATCAGCCC. Protein: CASSQGRGNQP. The whole CDR3 protein reads CASSQGRGNQPQHF.

Concerning this clone: The read ends 3 residues early relative to the CDR3; the germline J gene fills the gap. This chain uses TRBV2 with TRBJ2-5; tentative D call: TRBD2 (5 bases). Germline CDR1 and CDR2: SNHLY and FYNNEI. The CDR3 runs to 16 residues. Trimming removed 7 bases at V and 5 bases at J, with 23 bases between. CDR3 residues: CASTDATGVIGETQYF. The DNA read from the CDR3 is TGTGCCAGCACCGATGCTACCGGGGTGATTGGGGAGACC.

On this clone: The read falls 3 residues short of the CDR3 end, and the missing part is taken from the germline J gene. V usage is TRBV2 and J usage is TRBJ1-3; D gene ambiguous. CDR1 and CDR2 from the germline V gene are SNHLY and FYNNEI. Deletions cut 4 bases from V and 0 bases from J, with 10 bases between. The CDR3 length is 15 residues. The sequenced part of the CDR3 DNA is TGTGCCAGCAGTGTTGGTCCCAGCTCTGGAAACACC. Its translation is CASSVGPSSGNT. The whole CDR3 sequence reads CASSVGPSSGNTIYF.

About this clone: The CDR3 end falls 3 residues outside the read, so it is completed with the germline J gene. J is TRBJ2-7 and V is TRBV15; TRBD2 aligns across 9 bases. Germline lookup yields CDR1 LNHNV and CDR2 YYDKDF (reference sequence). J lost 0 bases, V lost 4 bases, and 1 base had no gene match. The CDR3 extends over 14 amino acids. The DNA read from the CDR3 is TGTGCCACCAGCAAGCGGGAGGACTCCTACGAG. Translating gives CATSKREDSYE. The complete CDR3 reads CATSKREDSYEQYF.

For this clone: The read ends 3 residues before the CDR3 terminus; that terminus is restored from the germline J gene. V and J are TRBV7-9 and TRBJ2-3, with 8 bases identical to TRBD2. J was trimmed by 4 bases and V by 5 bases; bases with no gene match: 8. Germline CDR1 SEHNR, CDR2 FQNEAQ (reference sequence). The CDR3 is made up of 15 amino acids. This CDR3 is CASSLSGSFADTQYF. The CDR3 bases that were read are TGTGCCAGCAGCCTGAGCGGGAGTTTCGCAGATACG.

Of note for this clone: The read comes to an end 3 residues before the CDR3 does, leaving the germline J gene to fill in the end. The chain recombines TRBV29-1 with TRBJ2-1; 8 positions match TRBD1. The CDR3 is made up of 15 amino acids. CDR1 and CDR2 (germline): SQVTM, ANQGSEA. After removal of 2 bases from V and 2 bases from J, the junction contained 5 bases not matched to a gene. The CDR3 DNA, read in part, is TGCAGCGTTGAATCAAGGGGACAGGCCTACAATGAG. Translating it yields CSVESRGQAYNE. The full CDR3 protein is CSVESRGQAYNEQFF.

Comment on this clone: The read ends 3 residues early relative to the CDR3; the germline J gene fills the gap. This chain uses TRBV19 with TRBJ1-1; D not resolved. V lost 0 bases and J 1 base, leaving 9 bases between the germline ends. This CDR3 comprises 15 residues. Germline V lookup: CDR1 LNHDA, CDR2 SQIVND (reference sequence). Partial CDR3 DNA: TGTGCCAGTAGTATAGATCAGGAGGGGAACACTGAA. Translating gives CASSIDQEGNTE. The CDR3 in full is CASSIDQEGNTEAFF.

As regards this clone: The sequenced fragment ends 3 residues before the CDR3 boundary, so the rest is inferred from the germline J gene. The chain recombines TRBV30 with TRBJ1-2; D uncertain. The CDR3 is 13 amino acids. Germline CDR1 reads GTSNPN; CDR2 reads SVGIG (reference sequence). The V end lost 4 bases, the J end lost 2 bases, and 11 bases lay between the germline ends. The CDR3 spells CAWNPGGNYGYTF. CDR3 bases read: TGTGCCTGGAACCCGGGTGGGAACTATGGC.